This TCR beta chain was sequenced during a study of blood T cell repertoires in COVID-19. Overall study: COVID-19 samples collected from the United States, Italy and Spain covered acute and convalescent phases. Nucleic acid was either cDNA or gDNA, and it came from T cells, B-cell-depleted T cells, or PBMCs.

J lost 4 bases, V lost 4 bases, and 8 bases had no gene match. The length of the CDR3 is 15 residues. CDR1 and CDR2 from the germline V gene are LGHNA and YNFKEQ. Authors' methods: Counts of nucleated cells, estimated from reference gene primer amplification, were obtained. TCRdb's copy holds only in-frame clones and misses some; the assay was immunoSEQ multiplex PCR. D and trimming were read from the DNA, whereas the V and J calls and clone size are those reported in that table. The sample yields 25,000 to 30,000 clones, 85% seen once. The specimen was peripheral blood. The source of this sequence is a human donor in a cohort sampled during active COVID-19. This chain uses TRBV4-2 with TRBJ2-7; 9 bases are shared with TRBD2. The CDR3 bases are TGTGCCAGCAGCCCTGGGACTAGCAAAGGGTACGAGCAGTACTTC. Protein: CASSPGTSKGYEQYF.